This T cell receptor (beta chain) was found in a study of OX40 agonist ivuxolimab in advanced cancers. As for the study in general: The patients received agonistic anti-OX40 (CD134) antibody ivuxolimab. Across the patients, intravenous ivuxolimab was delivered every 2 weeks at 0.01 to 10 mg/kg. Notes on the study in general: The antigens recognized by the expanded peripheral T cells, that is their antigen specificity, were not determined. Average numbers of expanded clones were greater in CD8+ T cells than in CD4+.

As to this clone: Antigen: not known.

Measured with immunoSEQ multiplex PCR; TCRdb has only the in-frame clones, and not every one. Here the sample spans around 33,000 clones, roughly 80% being singletons. The CDR3 loop spans 15 amino acids. V lost 5 bases, J lost 8 bases, and 19 bases lay in between. CDR1 is SGHRS and CDR2 is YFSETQ in the germline V gene. This specimen was CD4+ or CD8+ T cells sorted from blood, taken in a trial of the OX40 agonist ivuxolimab. The V call is TRBV5-1, the J call TRBJ1-4; no clear D gene. This receptor was taken from an adult with an advanced solid tumor such as melanoma, head and neck, liver or kidney cancer. This CDR3 is CASRHDSFPREKLFF. CDR3 nucleotides: TGCGCCAGCAGACACGACTCCTTTCCCCGCGAAAAACTGTTTTTT.